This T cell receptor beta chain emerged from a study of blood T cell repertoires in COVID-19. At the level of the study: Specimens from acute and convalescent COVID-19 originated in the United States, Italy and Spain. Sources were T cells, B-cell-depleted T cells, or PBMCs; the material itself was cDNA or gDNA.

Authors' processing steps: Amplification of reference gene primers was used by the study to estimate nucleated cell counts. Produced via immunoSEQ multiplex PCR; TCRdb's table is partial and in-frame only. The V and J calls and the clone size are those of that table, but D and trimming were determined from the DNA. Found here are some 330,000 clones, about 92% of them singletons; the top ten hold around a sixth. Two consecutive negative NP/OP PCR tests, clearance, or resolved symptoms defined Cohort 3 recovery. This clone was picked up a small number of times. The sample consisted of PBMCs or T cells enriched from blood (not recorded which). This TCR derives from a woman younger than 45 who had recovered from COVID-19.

DNA for the CDR3: TGTGCCAGCAGTATCAGTTTGGTAGCGGAGCAGTACTTC. This sequence encodes CASSISLVAEQYF. The chain joins TRBV2 to TRBJ2-7; weak D call: TRBD2 (5 bases). Per germline, CDR1 SNHLY and CDR2 FYNNEI. The CDR3 covers 13 residues. With 5 bases removed from V and 7 bases from J, the gap between germline ends came to 15 bases. Using reference TRBV2 and TRBJ2-7 for the parts outside the CDR3, the full variable domain is EPEVTQTPSHQVTQMGQEVILRCVPISNHLYFYWYRQILGQKVEFLVSFYNNEISEKSEIFDDQFSVERPDGSNFTLKIRSTKLEDSAMYFCASSISLVAEQYFGPGTRLTVT.